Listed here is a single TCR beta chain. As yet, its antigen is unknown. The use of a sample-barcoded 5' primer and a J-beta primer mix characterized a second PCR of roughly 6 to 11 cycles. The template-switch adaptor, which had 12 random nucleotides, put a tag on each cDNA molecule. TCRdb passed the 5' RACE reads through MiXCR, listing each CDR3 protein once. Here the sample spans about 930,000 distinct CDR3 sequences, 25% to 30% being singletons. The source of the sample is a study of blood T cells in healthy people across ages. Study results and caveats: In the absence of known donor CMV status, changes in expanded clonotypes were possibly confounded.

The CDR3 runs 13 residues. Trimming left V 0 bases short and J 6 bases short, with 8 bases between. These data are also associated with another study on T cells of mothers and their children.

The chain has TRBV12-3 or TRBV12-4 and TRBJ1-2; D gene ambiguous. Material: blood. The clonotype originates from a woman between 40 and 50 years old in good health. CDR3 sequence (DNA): TGTGCCAGCAGTTTAGCATGGGAGGATGGCTACACCTTC. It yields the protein CASSLAWEDGYTF.